This note documents a single T cell receptor (beta chain) sequence. What it recognizes is unknown. Although they were nominally healthy when sampled, donors likely had unrecorded immune exposures. PCR was performed using 60 Vbeta and 13 Jbeta primers. Clones were read by immunoSEQ multiplex PCR, and TCRdb kept only the in-frame ones, dropping some. The sample yields around 130,000 clones, approximately 80% seen once. This entry is derived from a study of cytomegalovirus exposure and HLA in healthy donors. The study, taken as a whole, reports: A list of roughly 180 TCR beta chains associated with cytomegalovirus was given.

The receptor's source is a man aged 35 to 55 in good health and CMV-seronegative. The sequencing sample was made of PBMCs.

As DNA, the CDR3 is TGCGCCAGCAGCCAGAGAAGCGGGTGGAATGAGCAGTTCTTC. Translating it yields CASSQRSGWNEQFF. The chain carries TRBV4-1 and TRBJ2-1; tentative D call: TRBD2 (6 bases). Between the trimmed V and J ends, which lost 3 bases and 7 bases, there was a span of 13 bases. This CDR3 is built from 14 residues. Per the germline V gene, CDR1 is MGHRA and CDR2 is YSYEKL.